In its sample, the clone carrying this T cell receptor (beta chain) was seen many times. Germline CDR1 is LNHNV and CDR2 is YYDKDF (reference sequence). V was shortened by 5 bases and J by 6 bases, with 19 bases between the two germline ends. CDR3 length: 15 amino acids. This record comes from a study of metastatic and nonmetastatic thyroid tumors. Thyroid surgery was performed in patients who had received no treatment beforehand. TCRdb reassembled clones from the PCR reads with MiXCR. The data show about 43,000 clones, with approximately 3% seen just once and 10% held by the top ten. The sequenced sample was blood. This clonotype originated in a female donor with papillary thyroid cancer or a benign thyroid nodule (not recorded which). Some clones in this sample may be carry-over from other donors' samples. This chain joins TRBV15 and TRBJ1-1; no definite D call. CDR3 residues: CATSGPPTEVPEAFF. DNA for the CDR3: TGTGCCACCAGCGGGCCCCCAACGGAAGTCCCTGAAGCTTTCTTT.